Shown below are 8 T cell receptor beta chains from a single sample sequenced in a study of post-analysis software for immune sequencing data. General study results and limits: TRBV5-6, TRBV5-1 and TRBV20-1 were among roughly 5 TRBV segments more frequent in patients than controls.

No antigens are known for them. Included in the TCR beta cDNA libraries were unique molecular identifiers. TCRdb reprocessed the PCR reads with MiXCR, giving one entry per CDR3 protein. The sample lists 650,000 to 850,000 distinct CDR3 sequences, around 42% seen once, with over 4.5% in the top ten. The source material was blood. These receptors were obtained from a girl between 5 and 17 years old with multiple sclerosis.

The V gene is TRBV29-1, the J gene TRBJ1-1, with D unclear. Per germline, CDR1 SQVTM and CDR2 ANQGSEA. The CDR3 sequence is 16 residues long. Trimming took off 6 bases at V and 3 bases at J, with 23 bases between the two ends. The CDR3 loop reads CSVDRLWAGWDTEAFF. In DNA form, the CDR3 reads TGCAGCGTCGATCGTCTGTGGGCAGGTTGGGACACTGAAGCTTTCTTT.

This chain connects TRBV7-8 to TRBJ2-1; no firm D call. Germline loops: CDR1 SGHVS, CDR2 FQNEAQ. The V and J ends lost 2 bases and 12 bases respectively, with 17 bases between them. The CDR3 runs 14 residues. The CDR3 bases are TGTGCCAGCAGCTTATCCCCGGGCCTGAGTATGCAGTTCTTC. Its translation is CASSLSPGLSMQFF. Together with reference TRBV7-8 and TRBJ2-1, the CDR3 gives the full variable domain: GAGVSQSPRYKVAKRGQDVALRCDPISGHVSLFWYQQALGQGPEFLTYFQNEAQLDKSGLPSDRFFAERPEGSVSTLKIQRTQQEDSAVYLCASSLSPGLSMQFFGPGTRLTVL.

The chain joins TRBV29-1 to TRBJ2-5; TRBD1 agrees at 8 bases. J gave up 5 bases and V 6 bases, and 8 bases lay outside the gene matches. The CDR3 consists of 13 residues. The V gene's germline CDR1 is SQVTM and CDR2 ANQGSEA. For the CDR3, the DNA is TGCAGCGTGGCTCAGGGGGCTTGGGAGACCCAGTACTTC. Protein sequence: CSVAQGAWETQYF.

The sample holds a few counts of this clonotype. The chain employs TRBV27 and TRBJ2-5; D possibly matches TRBD1 or TRBD2 (6 bases each). V gave up 4 bases and J gave up 1 base, with 16 bases separating them. Per the germline V gene, CDR1 is MNHEY and CDR2 is SMNVEV (reference sequence). The CDR3 spans 16 residues. The CDR3 bases are TGTGCCAGCAGTTCACGGCCCAGGGGACTCCAAGAGACCCAGTACTTC. It codes for CASSSRPRGLQETQYF.

This chain joins TRBV24-1 and TRBJ2-4; 8 bases are a match to TRBD1. The V gene's germline CDR1 is KGHDR and CDR2 SFDVKD. This CDR3 contains 17 residues. Trimming cost V 5 bases and J 13 bases; bases outside gene matches: 21. The CDR3 coding sequence is TGTGCCACCAGTGGGGCTGGGTCCGGGACAGGCCTTAAGGAGCAGTACTTC. It specifies CATSGAGSGTGLKEQYF.

V usage is TRBV5-1 and J usage is TRBJ2-1, with 9 bases aligning to TRBD2. The V and J ends lost 3 bases and 8 bases, in that order; junction bases with no gene match: 3. The V gene's germline CDR1 is SGHRS and CDR2 YFSETQ. This CDR3 region has 13 residues. In DNA, the CDR3 is TGCGCCAGCAGCTGGGGGACTAGCCATGAGCAGTTCTTC. It specifies CASSWGTSHEQFF.

This clonotype came up many times. This chain links TRBV7-3 with TRBJ2-3; no reliable D call. The V end was cut by 2 bases, the J end by 4 bases, with 7 bases between. This CDR3 comprises 13 residues. CDR1 and CDR2 (germline): SGHTA, FQGTGA. The CDR3 region is CASSLDRADTQYF. In nucleotides, the CDR3 is TGTGCCAGCAGCTTAGATAGAGCAGATACGCAGTATTTT.

The chain uses TRBV6-2 or TRBV6-3 and TRBJ1-5; D is uncertain. The CDR3 is made up of 14 amino acids. From germline, CDR1 is MNHEY and CDR2 SVGEGT. V lost 5 bases, J lost 2 bases, and 10 bases lay in between. CDR3 nucleotide sequence: TGTGCCAGCAGTACTCAATCTCGCAATCAGCCCCAGCATTTT. This sequence encodes CASSTQSRNQPQHF.